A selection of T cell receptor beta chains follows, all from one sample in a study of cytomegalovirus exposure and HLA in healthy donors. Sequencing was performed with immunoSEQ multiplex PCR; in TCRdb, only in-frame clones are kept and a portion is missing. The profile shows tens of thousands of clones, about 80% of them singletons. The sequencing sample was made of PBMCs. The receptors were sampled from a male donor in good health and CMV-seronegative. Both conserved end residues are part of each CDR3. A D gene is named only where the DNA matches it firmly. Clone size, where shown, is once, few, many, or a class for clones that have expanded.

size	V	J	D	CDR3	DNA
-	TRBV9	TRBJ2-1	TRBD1	CASSVSLGVRDRRNEQFF	TGTGCCAGCAGCGTATCCCTGGGCGTTAGGGACAGGAGGAATGAGCAGTTCTTC
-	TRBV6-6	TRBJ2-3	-	CASSLGVSTDTQYF	TGTGCCAGCAGCCTAGGGGTTAGCACAGATACGCAGTATTTT
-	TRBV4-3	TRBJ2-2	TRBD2	CASSQEGLAGGTGELFF	TGCGCCAGCAGCCAAGAAGGGCTAGCGGGGGGAACCGGGGAGCTGTTTTTT
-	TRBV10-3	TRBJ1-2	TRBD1	CAISDGTGDGYTF	TGTGCCATCAGTGATGGGACAGGAGACGGCTACACCTTC
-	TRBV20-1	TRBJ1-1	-	CSASRGTEAFF	TGCAGTGCTAGTCGGGGCACTGAAGCTTTCTTT
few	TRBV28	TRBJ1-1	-	CASSLKLMNTEAFF	TGTGCCAGCAGTTTAAAGCTAATGAACACTGAAGCTTTCTTT
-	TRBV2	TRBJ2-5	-	CASSGTPHLNSQETQYF	TGTGCCAGCAGTGGTACCCCCCACTTAAACTCACAAGAGACCCAGTACTTC
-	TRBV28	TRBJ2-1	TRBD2	CASSYGLAGAYNEQFF	TGTGCCAGCAGCTACGGACTAGCGGGAGCTTACAATGAGCAGTTCTTC
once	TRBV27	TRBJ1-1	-	CASSLEQLNTEAFF	TGTGCCAGCAGTTTGGAACAGCTGAACACTGAAGCTTTCTTT
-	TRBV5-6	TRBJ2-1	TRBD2	CASSPLGGSSYNEQFF	TGTGCCAGCAGCCCCCTCGGCGGGAGCTCCTACAATGAGCAGTTCTTC
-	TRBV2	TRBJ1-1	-	CATNRDRRKAEAFF	TGTGCCACCAACAGAGACAGGAGGAAGGCTGAAGCTTTCTTT
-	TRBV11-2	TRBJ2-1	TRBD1	CASSLNRGLLFF	TGTGCCAGCAGCTTAAACAGGGGGCTGTTGTTCTTC
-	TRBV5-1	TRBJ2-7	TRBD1	CASSLAPQGANSYEQYF	TGCGCCAGCAGCTTGGCCCCTCAGGGGGCGAACTCCTACGAGCAGTACTTC
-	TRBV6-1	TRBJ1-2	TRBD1	CASRRGGTGDYGYTF	TGTGCCAGCAGGAGGGGAGGGACAGGTGACTATGGCTACACCTTC
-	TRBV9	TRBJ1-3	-	CASSRQGSSSGNTIYF	TGTGCCAGCAGCCGACAAGGCTCAAGCTCTGGAAACACCATATATTTT
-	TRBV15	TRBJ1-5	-	CATSRVRGTPYSNQPQHF	TGTGCCACCAGCAGAGTACGGGGGACCCCTTATAGCAATCAGCCCCAGCATTTT
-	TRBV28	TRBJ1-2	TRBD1	CASSLIRGVLFYGYTF	TGTGCCAGCAGTTTAATCAGGGGGGTCCTTTTCTATGGCTACACCTTC
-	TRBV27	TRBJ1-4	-	CASRSTVGEKLFF	TGTGCCAGCAGATCCACGGTCGGTGAAAAACTGTTTTTT